The 23 T cell receptor beta chains presented below share a single source sample, sequenced in a study of blood T cell repertoires in COVID-19. The protocol was immunoSEQ multiplex PCR, while the TCRdb copy is restricted to in-frame clones and leaves out a portion. Among 100,000 to 120,000 clones listed, 80% to 90% were seen once. Sequenced: peripheral blood. The receptors here all came from a man in his forties or fifties with acute or convalescent COVID-19.

The chain is built from TRBV7-3 and TRBJ1-1; D gene ambiguous. This CDR3 contains 13 residues. The V and J ends lost 5 bases and 0 bases respectively, with 7 bases between them. The germline V gene encodes CDR1 SGHTA and CDR2 FQGTGA. The CDR3 sequence is CASSLSMNTEAFF. The CDR3 nucleotides are TGTGCCAGCAGCCTTAGCATGAACACTGAAGCTTTCTTT.

The gene calls are TRBV10-3 and TRBJ2-7; a possible D gene is TRBD1 (5 bases). The V end was cut by 5 bases, the J end by 3 bases, with 5 bases between. The length of the CDR3 is 11 residues. Germline V CDR1 and CDR2: ENHRY, SYGVKD. The CDR3 region is CAISQGYEQYF. For the CDR3, the DNA is TGTGCCATCAGTCAGGGCTACGAGCAGTACTTC.

The chain employs TRBV10-3 and TRBJ2-7; no clear D. The CDR3 runs 14 residues. Per germline, CDR1 ENHRY and CDR2 SYGVKD. With 6 bases removed from V and 0 bases from J, the gap between germline ends came to 12 bases. Here the CDR3 DNA reads TGTGCCATCAGCAACCACGCCAGCTCCTACGAGCAGTACTTC. The encoded protein is CAISNHASSYEQYF.

The chain has TRBV2 and TRBJ2-1; possibly TRBD1 for D (6 bases). CDR3 length: 13 residues. Trimming shortened V by 4 bases and J by 8 bases, and 12 bases separated the two germline ends. Germline V gene data show CDR1 as SNHLY and CDR2 as FYNNEI. The CDR3 DNA reads as TGTGCCAGCAGTGGAGACAGGTGGGATGAGCAGTTCTTC. Amino acid sequence: CASSGDRWDEQFF.

J is TRBJ1-2 and V is TRBV6-5; maybe TRBD1 (6 bases). Germline CDR1 and CDR2: MNHEY and SVGAGI. V was clipped by 2 bases and J by 8 bases, with 18 bases between them. This CDR3 spans 15 amino acids. The DNA of the CDR3 is TGTGCCAGCAGTTACGCTCGACAAATAACAGGGGGCTACACCTTC. Amino acids: CASSYARQITGGYTF.

V gene TRBV19 combines with J gene TRBJ2-1, with 10 positions matching TRBD2. The CDR3 is made up of 16 amino acids. CDR1 and CDR2 (germline): LNHDA, SQIVND (reference sequence). Trimming at V came to 6 bases and at J to 8 bases, leaving 13 bases not matched to a gene. As DNA, the CDR3 is TGTGCCAGTAGCACCCTCCTAGCGGGGGATTTGGATGAGCAGTTCTTC. It codes for CASSTLLAGDLDEQFF.

CDR3 coding DNA: TGTGCCACCAGGGCGGGACTAGCGGGGGCGGATACGCAGTATTTT. It specifies CATRAGLAGADTQYF. The chain joins TRBV24-1 to TRBJ2-3; 14 positions agree with TRBD2. The CDR3 has 15 residues. Trimming removed 7 bases from V and 6 bases from J; junction bases left unmatched: 5. Germline lookup yields CDR1 KGHDR and CDR2 SFDVKD.

The chain employs TRBV6-2 or TRBV6-3 and TRBJ2-3; D is perhaps TRBD1 (5 bases). The CDR3 is made up of 14 amino acids. V lost 2 bases and J lost 6, with 12 bases in between. Germline CDR1 and CDR2: MNHEY and SVGEGT. The CDR3 loop is CASSYGAATDTQYF. CDR3 DNA sequence: TGTGCCAGCAGTTACGGGGCAGCGACTGATACGCAGTATTTT.

V is TRBV19 and J is TRBJ1-2; weak D call: TRBD1 (5 bases). V gave up 3 bases and J gave up 5 bases, with 16 bases separating them. Germline lookup yields CDR1 LNHDA and CDR2 SQIVND (reference sequence). This CDR3 is built from 15 residues. This chain's CDR3 is CASSMGQGRVYGYTF. CDR3 coding DNA: TGTGCCAGTAGTATGGGGCAGGGTCGAGTATATGGCTACACCTTC.

The V call is TRBV10-1, the J call TRBJ1-2; 8 bases agree with TRBD1. The V gene's germline CDR1 is WNHNN and CDR2 SYGVQD (reference sequence). V trimming: 3 bases; J trimming: 8 bases; junction bases outside the gene matches: 11. The CDR3 consists of 15 residues. This chain's CDR3 is CASSEGPAGQGGYTF. The CDR3 DNA sequence: TGCGCCAGCAGTGAAGGTCCCGCTGGACAGGGCGGCTACACCTTC.

The CDR3 protein is CASRRTALISQPQHF. In DNA, the CDR3 is TGTGCCAGCCGCCGGACAGCCCTTATATCTCAGCCCCAGCATTTT. This chain joins TRBV5-5 and TRBJ1-5; D is perhaps TRBD1 (6 bases). CDR3 size: 15 residues. Germline values: CDR1 SGHKS, CDR2 YYEKEE (reference sequence). V was cut by 7 bases and J by 6 bases, with 20 bases left in between.

The chain links TRBV4-1 to TRBJ1-2; 10 bases agree with TRBD1. Trimming cost V 2 bases and J 7 bases; bases outside gene matches: 4. In germline, CDR1 is MGHRA, CDR2 YSYEKL. This CDR3 contains 14 residues. The CDR3 here is CASSQSGTGAGYTF. The CDR3 DNA is TGCGCCAGCAGCCAATCCGGGACAGGGGCTGGCTACACCTTC.

A note on this clone: Within the sample, other DNA sequences also encode this same CDR3. The rearrangement links TRBV7-3 to TRBJ2-2; no definite D call. Germline CDR1 and CDR2: SGHTA and FQGTGA. The V end lost 5 bases, the J end lost 3 bases, and 4 bases lay between the germline ends. The CDR3 totals 12 residues. CDR3 sequence reads: CASSPYTGELFF. DNA for the CDR3: TGTGCCAGCAGCCCGTACACCGGGGAGCTGTTTTTT.

This clone was observed a few times. This sequence joins TRBV19 and TRBJ1-1, with D possibly TRBD1 on 6 matching bases. This CDR3 contains 15 residues. The V gene's germline CDR1 is LNHDA and CDR2 SQIVND (reference sequence). Trimming cost V 2 bases and J 0 bases, with 10 bases left between them. For the CDR3, the DNA is TGTGCCAGTAGTATACTACAGGGTATGAACACTGAAGCTTTCTTT. Protein sequence: CASSILQGMNTEAFF.

A few counts support this clone. V and J are TRBV7-9 and TRBJ2-2; TRBD1 matches 7 bases. V lost 0 bases and J lost 4; bases outside the gene matches: 5. Per germline, CDR1 SEHNR and CDR2 FQNEAQ (reference sequence). The CDR3 totals 16 residues. The DNA of the CDR3 is TGTGCCAGCAGCTTAGCGGGACAGACTATCACCGGGGAGCTGTTTTTT. Protein sequence: CASSLAGQTITGELFF.

This sequence joins TRBV24-1 and TRBJ2-3; TRBD2 matches 9 bases. J was trimmed by 2 bases and V by 9 bases; bases with no gene match: 8. In germline, CDR1 is KGHDR, CDR2 SFDVKD. The CDR3 contains 15 residues. The CDR3 DNA reads as TGTGCCACCCCGGTTTCTAGCGGGGACACAGATACGCAGTATTTT. Translation gives CATPVSSGDTDTQYF.

The chain is built from TRBV5-1 and TRBJ2-3; 10 nucleotides agree with TRBD2. V shed 5 bases and J 4 bases; nucleotides not matched to a gene: 10. This CDR3 region has 16 residues. Looked up from germline, CDR1 is SGHRS and CDR2 is YFSETQ. The CDR3 is CASSPTSGVVSDTQYF. In DNA, the CDR3 is TGCGCCAGCAGTCCAACTAGCGGGGTGGTGTCAGATACGCAGTATTTT.

V and J are TRBV2 and TRBJ2-7; TRBD1 aligns across 8 bases. Trimming at V came to 5 bases and at J to 4 bases, leaving 7 bases not matched to a gene. This CDR3 spans 14 amino acids. Germline V lookup: CDR1 SNHLY, CDR2 FYNNEI. CDR3 nucleotides: TGTGCCAGCAGTAATCAGGGGGCGGGATACGAGCAGTACTTC. Its translation is CASSNQGAGYEQYF.

The chain uses TRBV7-2 and TRBJ1-2; D call uncertain. CDR1 is SGHTA, CDR2 FQGNSA, per germline. This CDR3 is 13 amino acids long. Deletions cut 5 bases from V and 7 bases from J, with 14 bases between. The CDR3 sequence: CASSHGVPRGYTF. In DNA form, the CDR3 reads TGTGCCAGCAGCCACGGGGTCCCTCGTGGCTACACCTTC.

The J gene is TRBJ2-5, the V gene TRBV4-1; 7 bases agree with TRBD2. V lost 1 base to trimming and J lost 2 bases; unmatched junction nucleotides: 7. Looked up from germline, CDR1 is MGHRA and CDR2 is YSYEKL. The CDR3 covers 16 residues. CDR3 region: CASSQVVVGGQETQYF. The CDR3 nucleotides are TGCGCCAGCAGCCAAGTGGTTGTGGGGGGGCAAGAGACCCAGTACTTC.

The genes are TRBV30 and TRBJ1-2, with TRBD1 matching 9 bases. CDR3 length: 11 amino acids. V lost 5 bases to trimming and J lost 8 bases; unmatched junction nucleotides: 3. Germline CDR1 is GTSNPN and CDR2 is SVGIG (reference sequence). The CDR3 protein is CAWGDRVGYTF. The DNA of the CDR3 is TGTGCCTGGGGGGACAGGGTCGGCTACACCTTC.

This clone was found a few times. The chain employs TRBV3-1 (or the pseudogene TRBV3-2) and TRBJ1-4; D perhaps matches TRBD1 (5 bases). V gave up 4 bases and J gave up 8 bases, with 11 bases separating them. This CDR3 comprises 13 residues. Germline CDR1 is LGHDT and CDR2 is YNNKEL (reference sequence). CDR3 sequence (DNA): TGTGCCAGCAGCCCAGGGCCTGGGGAAAAACTGTTTTTT. Its protein product is CASSPGPGEKLFF.

The J gene is TRBJ1-2, the V gene TRBV6-4; a possible D gene is TRBD1 (6 bases). Trimming took 1 base from V and 5 from J, leaving 11 bases between them. Germline CDR1 reads MRHNA; CDR2 reads SNTAGT. This CDR3 spans 14 amino acids. CDR3 nucleotide sequence: TGTGCCAGCAGTGACTGGAGCAGGGGTTATGGCTACACCTTC. Translation gives CASSDWSRGYGYTF.